This T cell receptor beta chain was captured by sequencing in a study of identical twins. General study results and limits: Out-of-frame alpha sequences common to twins were enriched for low generation probability.

Note on this clonotype: The antigen is unknown.

The CDR3 is 13 amino acids. Trimming pared 2 bases from V and 6 bases from J, leaving 8 bases between. Germline V gene data show CDR1 as SGHDT and CDR2 as YYEEEE. Unique molecular identifiers were present on the cDNA, which also gained a universal primer site by template switching. TCRdb analysed the 5' RACE reads with MiXCR anew, one entry per CDR3 protein. The sample includes under 250,000 distinct CDR3 sequences, about a tenth seen only once; the top ten take 5% to 6.5%. Sequenced input: memory (CD45RO+) T cells sorted from blood. J is TRBJ2-2 and V is TRBV5-6; D may be TRBD1 or TRBD2 (5 bases each). The source is a woman between 18 and 29 years old in good health. The CDR3: CASSFRDPGELFF. Written as DNA, the CDR3 is TGTGCCAGCAGCTTCCGGGACCCCGGGGAGCTGTTTTTT.